What follows are 7 T cell receptor beta chains derived from one specimen sequenced in a study of identical twins. Via MiXCR, TCRdb re-called the 5' RACE reads, giving one row per CDR3 protein. The sample shows just over 500,000 distinct CDR3 sequences, approximately 22% of them seen only once. In addition, the sample was reused for a study of T cells expressing NK-cell markers.

The sequencing sample was made of CD4+ T cells sorted from blood. The receptors were gathered from a woman under 30 in good health.

The chain joins TRBV9 to TRBJ2-1, with 9 positions matching TRBD2. Germline assignment: CDR1 SGDLS and CDR2 YYNGEE. Trimming at V came to 1 base and at J to 7 bases, leaving 15 bases not matched to a gene. The CDR3 consists of 18 residues. As DNA, the CDR3 is TGTGCCAGCAGCGTATCTTTTAGTGAGTCTAGCGGGGAAAATGAGCAGTTCTTC. This translates into CASSVSFSESSGENEQFF.

This clonotype was counted a few times. The CDR3 is CSVLPVVETQYF. CDR3 bases: TGCAGCGTTCTCCCGGTAGTGGAGACCCAGTACTTC. The rearrangement uses TRBV29-1 and TRBJ2-5; D is uncertain. V was clipped by 5 bases and J by 5 bases, with 12 bases between them. CDR1 and CDR2 (germline): SQVTM, ANQGSEA. The CDR3 is 12 amino acids.

This chain uses TRBV7-8 with TRBJ1-5; D is uncertain. The ends were cut back, 5 bases at V and 7 bases at J, with 15 bases in the middle. There are 14 residues in the CDR3. Germline lookup yields CDR1 SGHVS and CDR2 FQNEAQ. CDR3 sequence (DNA): TGTGCCAGCAGCCCCAGTAGGACGGTGCAGCCCCAGCATTTT. Translating gives CASSPSRTVQPQHF.

This chain joins TRBV3-1 and TRBJ1-1; D unclear. Trimming removed 4 bases from V and 4 bases from J, with 10 bases in between. The CDR3 spans 13 residues. CDR1 is LGHDT, CDR2 YNNKEL, per germline (reference sequence). CDR3 coding DNA: TGTGCCAGCAGCCGCTCGGAACGCACTGAAGCTTTCTTT. It encodes CASSRSERTEAFF.

V usage is TRBV19 and J usage is TRBJ2-6; D possibly corresponds to TRBD1 (6 bases). The CDR3 runs to 16 residues. The germline CDR1 and CDR2 sequences are LNHDA and SQIVND (reference sequence). Trimming removed 1 base from V and 4 bases from J, with 11 bases in between. In DNA, the CDR3 is TGTGCCAGTAGTATAGGGGGGCGGTCCGGGGCCAACGTCCTGACTTTC. It is translated as CASSIGGRSGANVLTF.

This chain connects TRBV7-9 to TRBJ1-4; D perhaps matches TRBD1 (5 bases). The germline CDR1 and CDR2 sequences are SEHNR and FQNEAQ (reference sequence). The V and J ends lost 4 bases and 7 bases respectively, with 13 bases between them. The CDR3 totals 14 residues. The CDR3 loop is CASSSRGDREKLFF. CDR3 sequence (DNA): TGTGCCAGCAGCTCCAGAGGGGATCGTGAAAAACTGTTTTTT.

This clonotype was picked up a small number of times. V usage is TRBV20-1 and J usage is TRBJ1-2; D is uncertain. The germline CDR1 and CDR2 sequences are DFQATT and SNEGSKA (reference sequence). This CDR3 is built from 13 residues. V was cut by 0 bases and J by 6 bases, with 11 bases left in between. The CDR3 reads CSARDPLLDGYTF. The CDR3 DNA reads as TGCAGTGCTAGAGACCCCCTCCTAGATGGCTACACCTTC.